This is a list of T cell receptor beta chains from one sample in a study of spatial heterogeneity in lung cancer. TCRdb independently ran MiXCR on the 5' RACE reads; one entry per CDR3 protein. The sample has under 150,000 distinct CDR3 sequences, 11% seen once. The sequenced sample was PBMCs, obtained at follow-up. These receptors were taken from a female donor with early-stage non-small cell lung cancer. Each CDR3 is given with its conserved first and last residue. The D gene is left open where the match is weak.

V gene: TRBV19
D gene: .
J gene: TRBJ1-5
CDR3 protein: CASSMAENSNQPQHF

V gene: TRBV7-3
D gene: .
J gene: TRBJ1-1
CDR3 protein: CASSPGGNRATEAFF

V gene: TRBV29-1
D gene: TRBD1
J gene: TRBJ2-3
CDR3 protein: CSASRTGSTDTQYF

V gene: TRBV20-1
D gene: TRBD1
J gene: TRBJ2-7
CDR3 protein: CSATGQVYEQYF

V gene: TRBV3-1
D gene: .
J gene: TRBJ2-3
CDR3 protein: CASSQFGDTQYF

V gene: TRBV10-1
D gene: TRBD2
J gene: TRBJ2-1
CDR3 protein: CASSKREGSYNEQFF

V gene: TRBV27
D gene: .
J gene: TRBJ1-4
CDR3 protein: CASSLLGTPTGNEKLFF

V gene: TRBV2
D gene: TRBD1
J gene: TRBJ1-5
CDR3 protein: CASSAQGDGNQPQHF

V gene: TRBV7-2
D gene: TRBD1
J gene: TRBJ2-1
CDR3 protein: CASSWGQGANHEQFF

V gene: TRBV28
D gene: .
J gene: TRBJ2-5
CDR3 protein: CASSPPGTVQETQYF

V gene: TRBV30
D gene: .
J gene: TRBJ1-3
CDR3 protein: CAWTGRGSKGNTIYF

V gene: TRBV2
D gene: .
J gene: TRBJ1-1
CDR3 protein: CANGVIRKSEAFF

V gene: TRBV6-5
D gene: TRBD1
J gene: TRBJ2-7
CDR3 protein: CASSSPRGQGYF

V gene: TRBV20-1
D gene: .
J gene: TRBJ1-4
CDR3 protein: CSARFPGLSNEKLFF

V gene: TRBV6-1
D gene: TRBD2
J gene: TRBJ2-3
CDR3 protein: CASRTSGLTDTQYF